What follows are 14 T cell receptor beta chains derived from one specimen sequenced in a study of blood T cell repertoires in COVID-19. Some clones are missing from TCRdb's copy, which holds only in-frame ones; the method was immunoSEQ multiplex PCR. The sample has approximately 250,000 clones, 70% to 85% seen once; the top ten hold 2% to 2.5%. Sequencing was carried out using peripheral blood. The receptors stem from a man aged 35 to 55 who had recovered from COVID-19.

The chain combines TRBV7-2 with TRBJ1-2; 8 bases are a match to TRBD1. J gave up 2 bases and V 3 bases, and 2 bases lay outside the gene matches. Per the germline V gene, CDR1 is SGHTA and CDR2 is FQGNSA. The CDR3 consists of 14 residues. The CDR3 region is CASSFGQGNYGYTF. DNA for the CDR3: TGTGCCAGCAGCTTTGGACAGGGAAACTATGGCTACACCTTC.

V gene TRBV27 combines with J gene TRBJ1-5, with D possibly matching TRBD1 (6 bases). V was shortened by 4 bases and J by 5 bases, with 21 bases between the two germline ends. Germline V gene lookup returns CDR1 MNHEY and CDR2 SMNVEV (reference sequence). This CDR3 region has 17 residues. CDR3 protein: CASSSYRSLGGYQPQHF. The CDR3 DNA sequence: TGTGCCAGCAGTTCCTACCGGTCCCTAGGGGGATATCAGCCCCAGCATTTT.

J is TRBJ2-3 and V is TRBV4-1, with D perhaps matching TRBD2 (6 bases). Germline CDR1 is MGHRA and CDR2 is YSYEKL. V gave up 0 bases and J gave up 2 bases, with 9 bases separating them. This CDR3 spans 15 amino acids. The CDR3 loop reads CASSQEDYNTDTQYF. The CDR3 DNA reads as TGCGCCAGCAGCCAAGAGGACTATAACACAGATACGCAGTATTTT.

The chain couples TRBV30 to TRBJ1-4; possibly TRBD1 for D (5 bases). V was clipped by 3 bases and J by 8 bases, with 19 bases between them. The CDR3 contains 15 residues. Germline CDR1 is GTSNPN and CDR2 is SVGIG (reference sequence). Here the CDR3 reads CAWSRVGDSGEKLFF. CDR3 bases: TGTGCCTGGAGCCGAGTAGGTGACAGTGGAGAAAAACTGTTTTTT.

This clone was recorded once. The gene calls are TRBV24-1 and TRBJ2-7, with 8 positions matching TRBD2. The V gene end was trimmed by 4 bases and the J gene end by 3 bases; junction bases not matched to a gene: 4. The CDR3 totals 14 residues. CDR1 and CDR2 (germline): KGHDR, SFDVKD. The CDR3 region is CATSEVAGFYEQYF. The CDR3 coding sequence is TGTGCCACCAGTGAGGTAGCGGGATTCTACGAGCAGTACTTC.

The genes are TRBV9 and TRBJ2-3; 11 nucleotides align to TRBD1. The CDR3 is made up of 18 amino acids. Germline V gene sequence: CDR1 SGDLS, CDR2 YYNGEE. With 0 bases clipped from V and 1 base from J, the junction kept 7 bases outside the gene matches. The CDR3 is CASSVGWGTGGGTDTQYF. In nucleotides, the CDR3 is TGTGCCAGCAGCGTAGGATGGGGGACAGGGGGAGGCACAGATACGCAGTATTTT.

The V call is TRBV10-2, the J call TRBJ2-2; 11 bases align to TRBD1. Germline trimming cut 3 bases from V and 1 base from J; bases unmatched to any gene: 4. The CDR3 contains 17 residues. Per the germline V gene, CDR1 is WSHSY and CDR2 is SAAADI. As DNA, the CDR3 is TGCGCCAGCAGTGATAAAGGGACAGGGGGGAACACCGGGGAGCTGTTTTTT. This translates into CASSDKGTGGNTGELFF.

J is TRBJ1-4 and V is TRBV3-1 (or the pseudogene TRBV3-2); 11 bases match TRBD1. Germline trimming cut 5 bases from V and 8 bases from J; bases unmatched to any gene: 7. Looked up from germline, CDR1 is LGHDT and CDR2 is YNNKEL (reference sequence). CDR3 length: 15 residues. The CDR3 region is CASSYGGTGGEKLFF. In DNA, the CDR3 is TGTGCCAGCAGCTACGGTGGGACAGGGGGGGAAAAACTGTTTTTT.

The chain employs TRBV10-2 and TRBJ2-5, with a weak D call TRBD1 (6 bases). V was pared by 6 bases and J by 1 base, with 6 bases between. The CDR3 loop spans 12 amino acids. Germline CDR1 and CDR2: WSHSY and SAAADI. The CDR3 loop reads CASRGAQETQYF. The CDR3 bases are TGCGCCAGCAGGGGGGCCCAAGAGACCCAGTACTTC.

This chain joins TRBV15 and TRBJ2-6, with 7 bases lining up with TRBD2. Germline V lookup: CDR1 LNHNV, CDR2 YYDKDF (reference sequence). This CDR3 region has 18 residues. The J segment lost 3 bases and the V segment lost 0 bases, leaving 8 bases of the junction unmatched. DNA of the CDR3: TGTGCCACCAGCAGAGATGGGGGAGGGAGGTTTGGGGCCAACGTCCTGACTTTC. Translation gives CATSRDGGGRFGANVLTF.

The CDR3 is CASSFSGMNTEAFF. DNA of the CDR3: TGTGCCAGCAGCTTCTCAGGGATGAACACTGAAGCTTTCTTT. The V gene is TRBV11-3, the J gene TRBJ1-1; TRBD1 is a possible D gene (5 bases). The CDR3 sequence is 14 residues long. Trimming took 3 bases from V and 0 from J, leaving 8 bases between them. From germline, CDR1 is SGHNT and CDR2 YENEEA.

Worth noting for this clone: The sample contains more than one DNA sequence encoding this CDR3. The chain recombines TRBV27 with TRBJ2-7; 10 bases fit TRBD1. Trimming took 3 bases from V and 1 from J; bases not matched to a gene: 3. CDR3 length: 15 amino acids. Germline-derived CDR1 and CDR2 are MNHEY and SMNVEV (reference sequence). The CDR3 here is CASSFLGQGSYEQYF. Here the CDR3 DNA reads TGTGCCAGCAGTTTTTTGGGACAGGGGTCCTACGAGCAGTACTTC.

This chain uses TRBV5-4 with TRBJ2-7; 9 bases are shared with TRBD1. The CDR3 runs to 13 residues. The junction had 7 bases not matched to a gene; V was cut back by 4 bases and J by 8 bases. The germline gives CDR1 SGHNT, CDR2 YYREEE (reference sequence). For the CDR3, the DNA is TGTGCCAGCAGCCAGGGACAGGGTCAGAAGCAGTACTTC. As protein: CASSQGQGQKQYF.

V is TRBV18 and J is TRBJ2-1, with 9 bases matching TRBD1. The CDR3 extends over 17 amino acids. Germline trimming cut 3 bases from V and 3 bases from J; bases unmatched to any gene: 9. Germline CDR1 reads KGHSH; CDR2 reads LQKENI. The CDR3: CASSPDRGDSRYNEQFF. The CDR3 bases are TGTGCCAGCTCACCGGACAGGGGCGATTCTCGCTACAATGAGCAGTTCTTC.